This entry describes one T cell receptor beta chain. This clonotype was counted at least ten times. Its antigen target is currently unknown. The record has no base qualities; no much larger clone is one base away. This sample stems from a study of CD8 T cells in ankylosing spondylitis (dated by TCRdb to 2016 to 2017). Turning to the overall study: The study profiled T cell receptor beta repertoires in healthy donors and ankylosing spondylitis patients to find disease-linked TCR variants. The whole study cohort included roughly 110 healthy donors and around 24 ankylosing spondylitis patients. Samples of peripheral blood were taken, and for ankylosing spondylitis patients, synovial fluid was collected as well. General conclusions and limits of the study: A TCR beta motif made up of several highly homologous amino acid variants appeared to be characteristic of blood from ankylosing spondylitis patients. Some TCR beta motif variants had previously been reported in synovial fluid and blood of reactive arthritis patients, which suggested common disease-initiation mechanisms. The disease-linked clones showed a CD8+ phenotype and occurred at relatively low frequencies in peripheral blood. The disease-linked clones were reported to be significantly enriched in matched synovial fluid samples from ankylosing spondylitis patients.

Per the germline V gene (reference sequence), DFQATT is the CDR1 and SNEGSKA is the CDR2. Relative to germline, V is missing 6 bases and J is missing 0 bases, with 7 bases of the junction outside any gene match. From the cysteine up to the phenylalanine, the CDR3 has a length of 15 residues. The DNA shown is the 45-base CDR3, in frame from base 1. The sample was run on an Illumina HiSeq 2500. Quantitative 5'-RACE with molecular barcodes was used to prepare TCR beta libraries. For the original study's pipeline: A new computational method based on a probabilistic model of VDJ rearrangement was used to identify disease-linked TCR variants. TCRdb cleaned the public reads at Q25 with fastp, built clones with MiXCR and kept in-frame beta chains. Rows are unified per CDR3 protein, each entry keeping the most common DNA and genes. The V and J calls were not made by the authors but by TCRdb's processing. This sample is represented by 750,000 to 850,000 distinct CDR3 sequences; 10% to 15% of them were singletons. About 0.5% of the sample rests with the top ten.

This TCR derives from a male donor with ankylosing spondylitis. The sequenced material came from blood, either unsorted or a sorted T cell fraction (not recorded which). The rearranged chain carries TRBV20-1 and TRBJ2-1, and 8 junctional nucleotides match TRBD1. The CDR3 region has the sequence CSAQTGAHSYNEQFF. The nucleotide sequence is TGCAGTGCACAGACAGGGGCCCACTCCTACAATGAGCAGTTCTTC.